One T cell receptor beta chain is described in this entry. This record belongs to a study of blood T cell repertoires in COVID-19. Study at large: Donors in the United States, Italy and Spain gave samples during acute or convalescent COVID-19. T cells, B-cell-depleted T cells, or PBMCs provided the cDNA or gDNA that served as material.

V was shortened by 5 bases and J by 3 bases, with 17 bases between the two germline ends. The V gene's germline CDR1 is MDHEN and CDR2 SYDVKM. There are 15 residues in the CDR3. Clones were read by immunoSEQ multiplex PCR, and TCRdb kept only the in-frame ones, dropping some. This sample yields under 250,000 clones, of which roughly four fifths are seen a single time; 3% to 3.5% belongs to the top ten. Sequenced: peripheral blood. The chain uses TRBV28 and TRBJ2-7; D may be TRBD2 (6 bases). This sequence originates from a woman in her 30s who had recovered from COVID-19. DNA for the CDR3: TGTGCCAGCAGTGGCCCGCCCTGGGGGGTCTACGAGCAGTACTTC. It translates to CASSGPPWGVYEQYF.